What follows are 12 T cell receptor beta chains derived from one specimen sequenced in a study of long-term antiretroviral therapy in people with HIV. An immunoSEQ assay, version v3.0, was performed at survey level. The assay was immunoSEQ multiplex PCR, and TCRdb's table has in-frame clones only and misses some. The repertoire consists of about 35,000 clones, with 65% to 90% occurring once and the leading ten covering about 12%. This specimen consisted of unsorted PBMCs, obtained 0.3 years after starting antiretroviral therapy. These receptors originate from a man between 18 and 29 years old with HIV.

The CDR3 spells CASSFSAYETQYF. The CDR3 DNA reads TGTGCCAGCAGTTTCTCGGCATACGAGACCCAGTACTTC. V is TRBV27 and J is TRBJ2-5; D is unclear. The CDR3 spans 13 residues. V lost 3 bases and J lost 5, with 10 bases in between. Germline CDR1 is MNHEY and CDR2 is SMNVEV (reference sequence).

The chain has TRBV30 and TRBJ2-7, with D unclear. The CDR3 loop spans 14 amino acids. Trimming pared 0 bases from V and 2 bases from J, leaving 11 bases between. Germline V gives CDR1 GTSNPN, CDR2 SVGIG (reference sequence). The CDR3 is CAWSVRLGTYEQYF. DNA of the CDR3: TGTGCCTGGAGTGTACGGCTTGGGACCTACGAGCAGTACTTC.

The chain links TRBV10-1 to TRBJ2-1; 7 bases line up with TRBD2. The length of the CDR3 is 13 residues. J gave up 7 bases and V 6 bases, and 6 bases lay outside the gene matches. Germline V lookup: CDR1 WNHNN, CDR2 SYGVQD (reference sequence). The CDR3 nucleotides are TGCGCCAGCAGCCGGGAGGTCCTTAATGAGCAGTTCTTC. It encodes CASSREVLNEQFF.

The J gene is TRBJ2-3, the V gene TRBV7-8; D gene ambiguous. CDR1 and CDR2 (germline): SGHVS, FQNEAQ. This CDR3 comprises 17 residues. V was pared by 0 bases and J by 3 bases, with 16 bases between. The CDR3 DNA reads as TGTGCCAGCAGCTTAGCGGGGTGGTTGGGGAAGACAGATACGCAGTATTTT. Translating it yields CASSLAGWLGKTDTQYF. Full variable domain (outside the CDR3, taken from reference TRBV7-8 and TRBJ2-3): GAGVSQSPRYKVAKRGQDVALRCDPISGHVSLFWYQQALGQGPEFLTYFQNEAQLDKSGLPSDRFFAERPEGSVSTLKIQRTQQEDSAVYLCASSLAGWLGKTDTQYFGPGTRLTVL.

This clone was seen once. The chain has TRBV27 and TRBJ1-1, with D maybe TRBD1 (6 bases). The CDR3 has 15 amino acids. Trimming took 5 bases from V and 0 from J, leaving 13 bases between them. The germline CDR1 and CDR2 sequences are MNHEY and SMNVEV (reference sequence). This CDR3 reads CASSITGFVNTEAFF. DNA for the CDR3: TGTGCCAGCAGTATTACAGGGTTTGTGAACACTGAAGCTTTCTTT.

The rearrangement uses TRBV5-1 and TRBJ1-1, with 9 bases aligning to TRBD1. The CDR3 covers 15 residues. Losses at the gene ends were 3 bases for V and 0 bases for J; bases not matched to a gene: 3. Germline CDR1 and CDR2: SGHRS and YFSETQ. CDR3 amino acids: CASSYGQGLNTEAFF. For the CDR3, the DNA is TGCGCCAGCAGCTATGGACAGGGGCTGAACACTGAAGCTTTCTTT.

This chain uses TRBV7-2 with TRBJ2-4; 7 bases match TRBD1. Looked up from germline, CDR1 is SGHTA and CDR2 is FQGNSA. The CDR3 is 17 amino acids. After removal of 5 bases from V and 0 bases from J, the junction contained 10 bases not matched to a gene. The CDR3 region has the DNA TGTGCCAGCAGCCCAACGGGACAGAGGGTAGCCAAAAACATTCAGTACTTC. It translates to CASSPTGQRVAKNIQYF.

The V call is TRBV6-1, the J call TRBJ1-3, with D tentatively TRBD1 (5 bases). This CDR3 is built from 14 residues. With 7 bases removed from V and 0 bases from J, the gap between germline ends came to 10 bases. The germline V gene encodes CDR1 MNHNS and CDR2 SASEGT. CDR3 region: CASNRGPSGNTIYF. DNA of the CDR3: TGTGCCAGCAATCGGGGCCCCTCTGGAAACACCATATATTTT.

The rearrangement uses TRBV9 and TRBJ2-5; D might be TRBD2 (6 bases). CDR3 length: 16 amino acids. Germline CDR1 is SGDLS and CDR2 is YYNGEE. Trimming removed 2 bases at V and 2 bases at J, with 16 bases between. CDR3 DNA sequence: TGTGCCAGCAGCGTGGCCGGGACTCCCGGGCAAGAGACCCAGTACTTC. Amino acid sequence: CASSVAGTPGQETQYF.

The chain is built from TRBV18 and TRBJ1-1; D unresolved. This CDR3 has 13 residues. Deletions cut 6 bases from V and 5 bases from J, with 13 bases between. The V gene's germline CDR1 is KGHSH and CDR2 LQKENI. The CDR3 sequence is CASSPDQRTEAFF. The CDR3 nucleotides read TGTGCCAGCTCCCCCGACCAGAGAACTGAAGCTTTCTTT.

This clone has only one observation. The chain employs TRBV18 and TRBJ1-4; D uncertain. Germline CDR1 reads KGHSH; CDR2 reads LQKENI. This CDR3 has 15 residues. Trimming pared 6 bases from V and 5 bases from J, leaving 16 bases between. The CDR3 reads CASSPFGSANEKLFF. The CDR3 nucleotides are TGTGCCAGCTCCCCCTTTGGCAGTGCGAATGAAAAACTGTTTTTT.

The chain is built from TRBV6-5 and TRBJ2-2; TRBD1 agrees at 9 bases. Germline CDR1 MNHEY, CDR2 SVGAGI. After removal of 6 bases from V and 8 bases from J, the junction contained 7 bases not matched to a gene. This CDR3 is built from 14 residues. Written as DNA, the CDR3 is TGTGCCAGCAGGGGACAGGGTCTGATGGGGGAGCTGTTTTTT. Translating gives CASRGQGLMGELFF.